These 18 T cell receptor beta chains came from one sample sequenced in a study of chemoradiotherapy in HPV16-positive cancers. Here immunoSEQ multiplex PCR was the method, and the copy in TCRdb shows in-frame clones only, minus some. The sample holds 9,500 to 15,000 clones; 70% to 80% are singletons and the top ten take 0.85% to 0.95%. The sample was taken from a patient who underwent chemoradiotherapy. The receptor source for this set is a human donor with HPV-associated anogenital cancer.

The CDR3 loop reads CSAGEVGGQPQHF. The CDR3 nucleotides are TGCAGCGCCGGAGAGGTTGGCGGTCAGCCCCAGCATTTT. The chain links TRBV29-1 to TRBJ1-5; no definite D call. V lost 7 bases and J lost 6, with 16 bases in between. Germline CDR1 is SQVTM and CDR2 is ANQGSEA. The CDR3 is made up of 13 amino acids.

This sequence joins TRBV19 and TRBJ1-5; perhaps TRBD1 as D (5 bases). The CDR3 contains 14 residues. With 3 bases removed from V and 6 bases from J, the gap between germline ends came to 12 bases. The germline gives CDR1 LNHDA, CDR2 SQIVND (reference sequence). This chain's CDR3 is CASSIRGVGQPQHF. The CDR3 DNA follows: TGTGCCAGTAGTATTCGGGGGGTAGGTCAGCCCCAGCATTTT.

The V call is TRBV5-1, the J call TRBJ2-3; the match to TRBD2 covers 7 bases. The junction had 10 bases not matched to a gene; V was cut back by 3 bases and J by 3 bases. CDR1 SGHRS and CDR2 YFSETQ come from the germline V gene. The CDR3 contains 16 residues. The CDR3 region has the DNA TGCGCCAGCAGCTCCCAAGGCGGGAGTGTTACAGATACGCAGTATTTT. This translates into CASSSQGGSVTDTQYF.

A few counts support this clone. V and J are TRBV6-6 and TRBJ1-2, with D hard to call. Germline CDR1 and CDR2: MNHNY and SVGAGI (reference sequence). Trimming shortened V by 10 bases and J by 1 base, and 10 bases separated the two germline ends. CDR3 size: 12 residues. This chain's CDR3 is CATKGFNYGYTF. The CDR3 coding sequence is TGTGCCACTAAGGGATTTAACTATGGCTACACCTTC.

CDR3 region: CASSPTGDNYGYTF. CDR3 coding DNA: TGTGCCAGCAGCCCGACAGGAGACAACTATGGCTACACCTTC. This chain connects TRBV11-2 to TRBJ1-2, with a tentative D call TRBD1 (6 bases). There are 14 residues in the CDR3. Trimming took off 5 bases at V and 2 bases at J, with 12 bases between the two ends. From germline, CDR1 is SGHAT and CDR2 FQNNGV. Supplemented by reference TRBV11-2 and TRBJ1-2, the full variable domain reads EAGVAQSPRYKIIEKRQSVAFWCNPISGHATLYWYQQILGQGPKLLIQFQNNGVVDDSQLPKDRFSAERLKGVDSTLKIQPAKLEDSAVYLCASSPTGDNYGYTFGSGTRLTVV.

The V call is TRBV6-4, the J call TRBJ2-7; TRBD1 matches 8 bases. The germline V gene encodes CDR1 MRHNA and CDR2 SNTAGT. This CDR3 is built from 13 residues. V gave up 11 bases and J gave up 5 bases; unmatched junction bases: 11. CDR3: CAGYRGNFDEQYF. CDR3 bases: TGTGCCGGCTACAGGGGGAATTTCGACGAGCAGTACTTC.

This clone was picked up one time. The V gene is TRBV19, the J gene TRBJ1-4, with 9 bases lining up with TRBD1. The trim removed 3 bases at V and 8 bases at J, leaving 13 bases unmatched. From germline, CDR1 is LNHDA and CDR2 SQIVND (reference sequence). CDR3 size: 17 residues. The chain's CDR3 is CASSIIAQGARPEKLFF. CDR3 in DNA: TGTGCCAGTAGTATCATCGCACAGGGGGCCCGTCCCGAAAAACTGTTTTTT.

This chain joins TRBV10-2 and TRBJ2-7; D might be TRBD1 (6 bases). Trimming shortened V by 7 bases and J by 5 bases, and 18 bases separated the two germline ends. The CDR3 runs to 14 residues. From germline, CDR1 is WSHSY and CDR2 SAAADI. CDR3 in DNA: TGCGCCAGCACCGTATCAGGGGTTGGCGACGAGCAGTACTTC. Protein product: CASTVSGVGDEQYF.

Written as DNA, the CDR3 is TGCGCCAGCAGCCATTGCGGGACAGGGTCCCCACCATTACTTAGTTTTTCCTACGAGCAGTACTTC. It translates to CASSHCGTGSPPLLSFSYEQYF. The chain combines TRBV4-3 with TRBJ2-7, with TRBD1 matching 9 bases. V dropped 3 bases and J dropped 1; count of bases not matched to a gene: 25. The CDR3 is 22 amino acids. Germline V gives CDR1 LGHNA, CDR2 YSLEER.

The chain links TRBV7-2 to TRBJ2-1; TRBD2 aligns across 10 bases. Germline V lookup: CDR1 SGHTA, CDR2 FQGNSA. The CDR3 is 15 residues long. After removal of 5 bases from V and 10 bases from J, the junction contained 11 bases not matched to a gene. The CDR3 sequence: CASSLGLAERGEQFF. The CDR3 coding sequence is TGTGCCAGCAGCCTTGGACTAGCGGAGCGGGGGGAGCAGTTCTTC.

The J gene is TRBJ2-7, the V gene TRBV5-1, with 10 bases matching TRBD2. V trimming: 0 bases; J trimming: 3 bases; junction bases outside the gene matches: 3. This CDR3 spans 15 amino acids. The germline V gene encodes CDR1 SGHRS and CDR2 YFSETQ. The CDR3 nucleotides read TGCGCCAGCAGCTTGGCCATAGCGGGGGGCTACGAGCAGTACTTC. It translates to CASSLAIAGGYEQYF.

The V call is TRBV10-3, the J call TRBJ1-3; 8 bases fit TRBD1. V trimming: 10 bases; J trimming: 0 bases; junction bases outside the gene matches: 14. Germline V gene sequence: CDR1 ENHRY, CDR2 SYGVKD. This CDR3 has 17 residues. The CDR3 loop is CATTDRVPPSSGNTIYF. CDR3 nucleotides: TGTGCCACCACGGACAGGGTCCCTCCAAGCTCTGGAAACACCATATATTTT.

This clone was picked up a small number of times. V gene TRBV27 combines with J gene TRBJ2-7; D perhaps matches TRBD2 (5 bases). The CDR3 totals 15 residues. The germline V gene has CDR1 MNHEY and CDR2 SMNVEV (reference sequence). The V gene lost 5 bases and the J gene lost 0 bases, with 14 bases spanning the gap. CDR3 loop: CASSLEVGSSYEQYF. CDR3 DNA: TGTGCCAGCAGTCTGGAGGTAGGGAGCTCCTACGAGCAGTACTTC.

V is TRBV6-6 and J is TRBJ1-6; tentative D call: TRBD1 (6 bases). The length of the CDR3 is 15 residues. Germline lookup yields CDR1 MNHNY and CDR2 SVGAGI (reference sequence). Trimming took 7 bases from V and 0 from J, leaving 10 bases between them. The CDR3 here is CASIDRNSYNSPLHF. The DNA for the CDR3 is TGTGCCAGCATCGACAGGAACTCCTATAATTCACCCCTCCACTTT.

The chain has TRBV5-1 and TRBJ2-7; TRBD2 matches at 7 bases. Germline lookup yields CDR1 SGHRS and CDR2 YFSETQ. The CDR3 length is 16 residues. The V and J ends lost 7 bases and 2 bases, in that order; junction bases with no gene match: 15. The chain's CDR3 is CASLLQEGGGPYEQYF. In nucleotides, the CDR3 is TGCGCCAGCCTCCTTCAGGAGGGCGGGGGTCCCTACGAGCAGTACTTC.

The rearrangement links TRBV18 to TRBJ2-3; D may be TRBD1 (5 bases). There are 15 residues in the CDR3. Germline V gives CDR1 KGHSH, CDR2 LQKENI. V dropped 3 bases and J dropped 0 bases, with 10 bases sitting between them. The CDR3 DNA reads as TGTGCCAGCTCACCTCAACAGGCTAGCACAGATACGCAGTATTTT. Its protein is CASSPQQASTDTQYF.

CDR3 in amino acids: CASSPRQGVGDTQYF. CDR3 DNA: TGTGCCAGCAGCCCCCGACAGGGAGTGGGAGATACGCAGTATTTT. This rearrangement joins TRBV7-2 to TRBJ2-3; 7 bases match TRBD1. The CDR3 loop spans 15 amino acids. J was trimmed by 5 bases and V by 5 bases; bases with no gene match: 10. The germline CDR1 and CDR2 sequences are SGHTA and FQGNSA.

This rearrangement joins TRBV9 to TRBJ2-1, with 8 bases identical to TRBD2. Germline V gene lookup returns CDR1 SGDLS and CDR2 YYNGEE. V lost 4 bases and J lost 2; bases outside the gene matches: 5. This CDR3 region has 15 residues. CDR3 in DNA: TGTGCCAGCAGCCCCGGGGGGGTCGCCTACAATGAGCAGTTCTTC. Translation gives CASSPGGVAYNEQFF.